Listed below are T cell receptor beta chains from one sample, sequenced in a study of shared clonotypes between healthy human individuals. Repertoires were generated with immunoSEQ multiplex PCR, while TCRdb's copy carries only in-frame clones and drops some. The sample has a few hundred thousand clones; about 80% are singletons. Input material: PBMCs. The source is a woman in her forties in good health. Some clones in this sample may be carry-over from other donors' samples. Both conserved end residues are part of each CDR3. D genes are given only for firm matches. Clone size is stated in some rows and not others, as once, few, many or a class when expanded.

clone_size: -
d_call: -
v_call: TRBV5-4
j_call: TRBJ2-6
cdr3_aa: CASSLKGANVLTF
cdr3_nt: TGTGCCAGCAGCTTGAAAGGGGCCAACGTCCTGACTTTC

clone_size: -
d_call: -
v_call: TRBV29-1
j_call: TRBJ2-3
cdr3_aa: CSVEGGGWPQGTQYF
cdr3_nt: TGCAGCGTTGAAGGTGGAGGCTGGCCCCAAGGGACGCAGTATTTT

clone_size: -
d_call: -
v_call: TRBV9
j_call: TRBJ1-1
cdr3_aa: CASSGGMNTEAFF
cdr3_nt: TGTGCCAGCAGCGGGGGAATGAACACTGAAGCTTTCTTT

clone_size: -
d_call: -
v_call: TRBV5-4
j_call: TRBJ2-1
cdr3_aa: CASSYIGLVDHEQFF
cdr3_nt: TGTGCCAGCAGCTATATAGGGCTAGTCGATCATGAGCAGTTCTTC

clone_size: -
d_call: TRBD1
v_call: TRBV19
j_call: TRBJ2-7
cdr3_aa: CASSPTGSGEQYF
cdr3_nt: TGTGCCAGTAGCCCGACAGGGAGCGGCGAGCAGTACTTC

clone_size: -
d_call: -
v_call: TRBV7-3
j_call: TRBJ2-7
cdr3_aa: CASSPDRSGEQYF
cdr3_nt: TGTGCCAGCAGCCCAGACAGGTCCGGGGAGCAGTACTTC

clone_size: -
d_call: TRBD1
v_call: TRBV9
j_call: TRBJ1-4
cdr3_aa: CASSSGQGRKNEKLFF
cdr3_nt: TGTGCCAGCAGCTCAGGACAGGGGCGGAAAAATGAAAAACTGTTTTTT

clone_size: -
d_call: -
v_call: TRBV7-9
j_call: TRBJ2-7
cdr3_aa: CASSLEGGNYEQYF
cdr3_nt: TGTGCCAGCAGCTTAGAGGGGGGAAACTACGAGCAGTACTTC

clone_size: -
d_call: -
v_call: TRBV7-9
j_call: TRBJ2-7
cdr3_aa: CASSLTGLPEQYF
cdr3_nt: TGTGCCAGCAGCTTAACAGGGCTACCCGAGCAGTACTTC

clone_size: -
d_call: -
v_call: TRBV18
j_call: TRBJ1-3
cdr3_aa: CASSPLGHTSSGNTIYF
cdr3_nt: TGTGCCAGCTCACCACTCGGGCACACGAGCTCTGGAAACACCATATATTTT

clone_size: -
d_call: -
v_call: TRBV5-1
j_call: TRBJ2-2
cdr3_aa: CASSKKDGTGELFF
cdr3_nt: TGCGCCAGCAGCAAGAAGGATGGCACCGGGGAGCTGTTTTTT

clone_size: -
d_call: TRBD2
v_call: TRBV9
j_call: TRBJ2-1
cdr3_aa: CASSPRSGNNAGQFF
cdr3_nt: TGTGCCAGCAGCCCCCGAAGCGGGAATAACGCGGGGCAGTTCTTC

clone_size: once
d_call: TRBD2
v_call: TRBV4-2
j_call: TRBJ2-2
cdr3_aa: CASSHPVGGMGLGETGELFF
cdr3_nt: TGTGCCAGCAGCCACCCGGTCGGGGGGATGGGTTTGGGCGAAACCGGGGAGCTGTTTTTT

clone_size: -
d_call: TRBD1
v_call: TRBV18
j_call: TRBJ2-1
cdr3_aa: CASSPQGVEQFF
cdr3_nt: TGTGCCAGCTCACCGCAGGGGGTCGAGCAGTTCTTC

clone_size: -
d_call: -
v_call: TRBV19
j_call: TRBJ2-2
cdr3_aa: CASSILEGTGELFF
cdr3_nt: TGTGCCAGTAGTATTCTTGAGGGCACCGGGGAGCTGTTTTTT

clone_size: once
d_call: TRBD2
v_call: TRBV19
j_call: TRBJ2-1
cdr3_aa: CASSPSLAGGPNEQFF
cdr3_nt: TGTGCCAGTAGTCCTAGCCTAGCGGGAGGCCCCAATGAGCAGTTCTTC

clone_size: -
d_call: TRBD1
v_call: TRBV30
j_call: TRBJ1-2
cdr3_aa: CAWSRGTGEFRAGYTF
cdr3_nt: TGTGCCTGGAGTAGGGGGACAGGGGAGTTTCGTGCTGGCTACACCTTC

clone_size: -
d_call: TRBD1
v_call: TRBV10-2
j_call: TRBJ1-4
cdr3_aa: CASFGTGDNEKLFF
cdr3_nt: TGCGCCAGCTTCGGAACAGGGGATAATGAAAAACTGTTTTTT

clone_size: few
d_call: TRBD1
v_call: TRBV7-9
j_call: TRBJ2-1
cdr3_aa: CASSIGTGSNEQFF
cdr3_nt: TGTGCCAGCAGCATAGGGACAGGGAGCAATGAGCAGTTCTTC

clone_size: -
d_call: -
v_call: TRBV11-2
j_call: TRBJ1-4
cdr3_aa: CASSPTGGYEKLFF
cdr3_nt: TGTGCCAGCAGCCCCACCGGGGGATACGAAAAACTGTTTTTT

clone_size: once
d_call: TRBD1
v_call: TRBV10-3
j_call: TRBJ2-2
cdr3_aa: CATEGQGTGTGELFF
cdr3_nt: TGTGCCACCGAGGGACAGGGAACGGGCACCGGGGAGCTGTTTTTT

clone_size: once
d_call: -
v_call: TRBV7-9
j_call: TRBJ1-5
cdr3_aa: CASSAGRGGNQPQHF
cdr3_nt: TGTGCCAGCAGCGCGGGGCGGGGGGGCAATCAGCCCCAGCATTTT

clone_size: -
d_call: TRBD1
v_call: TRBV29-1
j_call: TRBJ1-2
cdr3_aa: CSVGVDRIGYGYTF
cdr3_nt: TGCAGCGTTGGGGTGGACAGGATTGGCTATGGCTACACCTTC

clone_size: -
d_call: TRBD2
v_call: TRBV7-9
j_call: TRBJ2-1
cdr3_aa: CASSPRLAGGHNEQFF
cdr3_nt: TGTGCCAGCAGCCCCCGACTAGCGGGGGGACACAATGAGCAGTTCTTC

clone_size: -
d_call: -
v_call: TRBV5-1
j_call: TRBJ2-5
cdr3_aa: CASSLALTGRETQYF
cdr3_nt: TGCGCCAGCAGCTTGGCACTAACAGGGAGGGAGACCCAGTACTTC

clone_size: few
d_call: TRBD2
v_call: TRBV13
j_call: TRBJ2-7
cdr3_aa: CATPGASGRSYEQYF
cdr3_nt: TGTGCCACACCCGGGGCTAGCGGGAGGTCCTACGAGCAGTACTTC

clone_size: -
d_call: -
v_call: TRBV30
j_call: TRBJ2-3
cdr3_aa: CAWSVLRGLAADTQYF
cdr3_nt: TGTGCCTGGAGTGTATTACGGGGCCTAGCCGCAGATACGCAGTATTTT

clone_size: -
d_call: TRBD2
v_call: TRBV5-1
j_call: TRBJ2-3
cdr3_aa: CASSTTSGPDTQYF
cdr3_nt: TGCGCCAGCAGCACGACTAGCGGCCCGGATACGCAGTATTTT

clone_size: -
d_call: -
v_call: TRBV6-4
j_call: TRBJ2-1
cdr3_aa: CASRPSGPNNEQFF
cdr3_nt: TGTGCCAGCAGGCCCTCCGGGCCCAACAATGAGCAGTTCTTC

clone_size: -
d_call: TRBD2
v_call: TRBV12-5
j_call: TRBJ2-3
cdr3_aa: CASGLEAGRTDTQYF
cdr3_nt: TGTGCTAGTGGTTTGGAAGCGGGACGCACAGATACGCAGTATTTT

clone_size: -
d_call: -
v_call: TRBV7-2
j_call: TRBJ2-2
cdr3_aa: CASTLKDYTGELFF
cdr3_nt: TGTGCCAGCACCCTCAAGGATTACACCGGGGAGCTGTTTTTT